The entry below gives a single T cell receptor beta chain sequence along with its context. The CDR3 is made up of 17 amino acids. Germline V lookup: CDR1 LGHDT, CDR2 YNNKEL (reference sequence). Trimming shortened V by 4 bases and J by 2 bases, and 20 bases separated the two germline ends. The sample comes from a study of blood T cells in healthy people across ages. Sample-barcoded 5' priming and a J-beta primer mix drove a second PCR of 7 to 11 cycles. TCRdb used MiXCR to reprocess the 5' RACE reads, holding one entry per CDR3 protein. The sample carries approximately 580,000 distinct CDR3 sequences, 24% recorded once. The same sample was also studied in work on T cells of mothers and their children.

The receptor comes from a boy aged 10-17 years in good health. This chain joins TRBV3-1 and TRBJ1-1, with D possibly TRBD1 on 5 matching bases. The material sequenced was blood. The CDR3 region is CASSLNPTGQLNTEAFF. The CDR3 bases are TGTGCCAGCAGCCTAAATCCGACGGGGCAGCTCAACACTGAAGCTTTCTTT.